This TCR beta chain was sequenced for a study of T cell responses to AZD1222 COVID-19 vaccine. Study conclusions and caveats: Of the AZD1222 recipients, only six or seven were seropositive at baseline.

About this clone: What it binds is not known.

V lost 4 bases and J 8 bases, leaving 12 bases between the germline ends. CDR1 is LNHDA, CDR2 SQIVND, per germline (reference sequence). This CDR3 is built from 14 residues. Generated by immunoSEQ multiplex PCR, the TCRdb table keeps only in-frame clones and is missing some. The table shows 150,000 or so clones, with about 88% occurring only once. The rearrangement joins TRBV19 to TRBJ1-6, with D maybe TRBD1 (5 bases). The sequencing used peripheral blood, collected on day 0 of AZD1222 vaccination. This receptor was identified in an adult in good health. This chain's CDR3 is CASSNHWGDSPLHF. Written as DNA, the CDR3 is TGTGCCAGTAGTAACCACTGGGGGGATTCACCCCTCCACTTT.